The rows below give T cell receptor beta chains drawn from one sample of a study of blood T cell repertoires in COVID-19. TCRdb's copy holds only in-frame clones and misses some; the assay was immunoSEQ multiplex PCR. The sample consists of roughly 110,000 clones, more than 70% of them appearing once. The sample comprised peripheral blood. The receptor source for this set is a human donor in a cohort sampled during active COVID-19. CDR3s include the opening cysteine and the closing phenylalanine or tryptophan. A D gene is named only where the DNA matches it firmly. The listing skips clone size in some rows; elsewhere it reads once, few, many or a size class.

abundance: NA; d_gene: NA; v_gene: TRBV12-3/TRBV12-4; j_gene: TRBJ1-4; len: 12; CDR3aa: CASRTVNEKLFF; CDR3nt: TGTGCCAGCAGGACAGTAAATGAAAAACTGTTTTTT
abundance: NA; d_gene: NA; v_gene: TRBV27; j_gene: TRBJ2-3; len: 16; CDR3aa: CASSSWGGARTDTQYF; CDR3nt: TGTGCCAGCAGTTCCTGGGGGGGGGCGCGGACAGATACGCAGTATTTT
abundance: NA; d_gene: NA; v_gene: TRBV24-1; j_gene: TRBJ1-2; len: 12; CDR3aa: CATSDPGWGYTF; CDR3nt: TGTGCCACCAGTGACCCCGGGTGGGGCTACACCTTC
abundance: NA; d_gene: NA; v_gene: TRBV7-2; j_gene: TRBJ2-7; len: 15; CDR3aa: CASSLAWGGLYEQYF; CDR3nt: TGTGCCAGCAGCTTAGCGTGGGGGGGCTTGTACGAGCAGTACTTC
abundance: once; d_gene: NA; v_gene: TRBV7-9; j_gene: TRBJ1-1; len: 13; CDR3aa: CASSLQTAPEAFF; CDR3nt: TGTGCCAGCAGCTTACAGACAGCTCCTGAAGCTTTCTTT
abundance: once; d_gene: TRBD1; v_gene: TRBV28; j_gene: TRBJ1-1; len: 13; CDR3aa: CASRPSPRQGVGF; CDR3nt: TGTGCCAGCAGACCCTCGCCTAGACAGGGGGTGGGGTTT
abundance: NA; d_gene: NA; v_gene: TRBV14; j_gene: TRBJ2-5; len: 13; CDR3aa: CASSQGRQETQYF; CDR3nt: TGTGCCAGCAGCCAAGGTCGGCAAGAGACCCAGTACTTC
abundance: NA; d_gene: NA; v_gene: TRBV11-3; j_gene: TRBJ2-3; len: 14; CDR3aa: CASSSRLGTDTQYF; CDR3nt: TGTGCCAGCAGCTCCCGACTAGGCACAGATACGCAGTATTTT
abundance: few; d_gene: NA; v_gene: TRBV19; j_gene: TRBJ2-1; len: 14; CDR3aa: CASSRGGRNNEQFF; CDR3nt: TGTGCCAGCTCAAGGGGGGGGCGAAACAATGAGCAGTTCTTC
abundance: once; d_gene: TRBD2; v_gene: TRBV5-1; j_gene: TRBJ2-1; len: 15; CDR3aa: CASSLLAGPYNEQFF; CDR3nt: TGCGCCAGCAGCTTACTAGCGGGGCCCTACAATGAGCAGTTCTTC
abundance: NA; d_gene: NA; v_gene: TRBV18; j_gene: TRBJ2-7; len: 17; CDR3aa: CASSPGRRGQSSYEQYF; CDR3nt: TGTGCCAGCTCACCAGGGAGGAGGGGGCAGAGCTCCTACGAGCAGTACTTC
abundance: NA; d_gene: TRBD1; v_gene: TRBV27; j_gene: TRBJ2-1; len: 17; CDR3aa: CASSHGQGRRSYNEQFF; CDR3nt: TGTGCCAGCAGCCATGGACAGGGCCGGCGCTCCTACAATGAGCAGTTCTTC
abundance: NA; d_gene: TRBD1; v_gene: TRBV4-3; j_gene: TRBJ1-5; len: 13; CDR3aa: CASSQTGDQPQHF; CDR3nt: TGCGCCAGCAGCCAGACAGGGGATCAGCCCCAGCATTTT
abundance: NA; d_gene: NA; v_gene: TRBV18; j_gene: TRBJ2-5; len: 13; CDR3aa: CASSINQQETQYF; CDR3nt: TGTGCCAGCTCAATCAACCAGCAAGAGACCCAGTACTTC
abundance: NA; d_gene: TRBD1; v_gene: TRBV5-1; j_gene: TRBJ2-5; len: 14; CDR3aa: CASSLQGTGETQYF; CDR3nt: TGCGCCAGCAGCCTACAGGGGACCGGGGAGACCCAGTACTTC
abundance: NA; d_gene: TRBD1; v_gene: TRBV27; j_gene: TRBJ1-5; len: 15; CDR3aa: CASSLSTGGNQPQHF; CDR3nt: TGTGCCAGCAGTTTATCGACAGGGGGCAATCAGCCCCAGCATTTT
abundance: NA; d_gene: TRBD1; v_gene: TRBV28; j_gene: TRBJ1-4; len: 14; CDR3aa: CASGSTGGDEKLFF; CDR3nt: TGTGCCAGCGGGTCGACAGGGGGCGATGAAAAACTGTTTTTT
abundance: NA; d_gene: TRBD1; v_gene: TRBV10-3; j_gene: TRBJ1-1; len: 18; CDR3aa: CAISDLGGQGIMNTEAFF; CDR3nt: TGTGCCATCAGTGACTTGGGGGGACAGGGGATTATGAACACTGAAGCTTTCTTT
abundance: NA; d_gene: TRBD1; v_gene: TRBV2; j_gene: TRBJ1-5; len: 14; CDR3aa: CASSGTGGNQPQHF; CDR3nt: TGTGCCAGCAGTGGGACAGGGGGCAATCAGCCCCAGCATTTT
abundance: NA; d_gene: TRBD1; v_gene: TRBV28; j_gene: TRBJ2-7; len: 16; CDR3aa: CASSSAPGQPTYEQYF; CDR3nt: TGTGCCAGCAGTTCGGCCCCGGGACAGCCTACCTACGAGCAGTACTTC
abundance: NA; d_gene: NA; v_gene: TRBV28; j_gene: TRBJ1-2; len: 16; CDR3aa: CASSLGGGGAGYGYTF; CDR3nt: TGTGCCAGCAGTTTGGGAGGCGGGGGCGCAGGCTATGGCTACACCTTC
abundance: NA; d_gene: TRBD1; v_gene: TRBV5-1; j_gene: TRBJ1-1; len: 16; CDR3aa: CASSLGTGLENTEAFF; CDR3nt: TGCGCCAGCAGCTTGGGGACAGGGCTCGAGAACACTGAAGCTTTCTTT
abundance: NA; d_gene: NA; v_gene: TRBV2; j_gene: TRBJ1-1; len: 13; CDR3aa: CASREVVNTEAFF; CDR3nt: TGTGCCAGCAGGGAAGTAGTGAACACTGAAGCTTTCTTT
abundance: NA; d_gene: TRBD1; v_gene: TRBV5-5; j_gene: TRBJ1-2; len: 15; CDR3aa: CASSPRQGAIYGYTF; CDR3nt: TGTGCCAGCAGCCCGCGACAGGGGGCAATTTATGGCTACACCTTC
abundance: NA; d_gene: NA; v_gene: TRBV10-2; j_gene: TRBJ2-3; len: 11; CDR3aa: CATGYTDTQYF; CDR3nt: TGCGCCACAGGATACACAGATACGCAGTATTTT
abundance: NA; d_gene: TRBD1; v_gene: TRBV6-6; j_gene: TRBJ1-2; len: 13; CDR3aa: CATGRPQNYGYTF; CDR3nt: TGTGCGACAGGGAGACCTCAGAACTATGGCTACACCTTC
abundance: NA; d_gene: TRBD1; v_gene: TRBV5-1; j_gene: TRBJ2-5; len: 15; CDR3aa: CASSGRTGAGETQYF; CDR3nt: TGCGCCAGCAGCGGGCGGACAGGGGCGGGGGAGACCCAGTACTTC
abundance: NA; d_gene: NA; v_gene: TRBV19; j_gene: TRBJ1-3; len: 15; CDR3aa: CASSMSYSSGNTIYF; CDR3nt: TGTGCCAGTAGTATGAGCTATTCCTCTGGAAACACCATATATTTT
abundance: NA; d_gene: TRBD2; v_gene: TRBV7-3; j_gene: TRBJ2-1; len: 16; CDR3aa: CASSSGLAGEFRFMFF; CDR3nt: TGTGCCAGCAGCTCCGGACTAGCGGGAGAATTTAGGTTTATGTTCTTC
abundance: NA; d_gene: TRBD1; v_gene: TRBV2; j_gene: TRBJ1-6; len: 15; CDR3aa: CASSEARQGNSPLHF; CDR3nt: TGTGCCAGCAGTGAAGCCCGACAGGGTAATTCACCCCTCCACTTT
abundance: NA; d_gene: TRBD2; v_gene: TRBV7-3; j_gene: TRBJ2-1; len: 16; CDR3aa: CASSLGPAGGLNEQFF; CDR3nt: TGTGCCAGCAGCTTGGGCCCAGCGGGAGGGCTCAATGAGCAGTTCTTC
abundance: NA; d_gene: TRBD1; v_gene: TRBV28; j_gene: TRBJ1-1; len: 14; CDR3aa: CASSTYGTGAEAFF; CDR3nt: TGTGCCAGCAGTACCTACGGGACAGGAGCCGAAGCTTTCTTT
abundance: NA; d_gene: NA; v_gene: TRBV11-2; j_gene: TRBJ1-2; len: 13; CDR3aa: CASSPIGGYGYTF; CDR3nt: TGTGCCAGCAGCCCTATCGGGGGGTATGGCTACACCTTC
abundance: NA; d_gene: TRBD1; v_gene: TRBV11-2; j_gene: TRBJ1-5; len: 14; CDR3aa: CASSQTGGNQPQHF; CDR3nt: TGTGCCAGCAGCCAAACAGGGGGGAATCAGCCCCAGCATTTT
abundance: NA; d_gene: TRBD1; v_gene: TRBV6-2/TRBV6-3; j_gene: TRBJ1-1; len: 18; CDR3aa: CASSYSGGTGRSNTEAFF; CDR3nt: TGTGCCAGCAGTTACTCCGGGGGGACAGGGAGGTCGAACACTGAAGCTTTCTTT
abundance: NA; d_gene: TRBD1; v_gene: TRBV28; j_gene: TRBJ2-3; len: 15; CDR3aa: CASSFTGTGRHTQYF; CDR3nt: TGTGCCAGCAGTTTCACCGGGACAGGGCGACATACGCAGTATTTT
abundance: NA; d_gene: TRBD1; v_gene: TRBV6-5; j_gene: TRBJ2-7; len: 13; CDR3aa: CASRGQGAYEQYF; CDR3nt: TGTGCCAGCAGGGGACAGGGGGCATACGAGCAGTACTTC
abundance: NA; d_gene: NA; v_gene: TRBV7-2; j_gene: TRBJ2-7; len: 15; CDR3aa: CASSFLRDPSYEQYF; CDR3nt: TGTGCCAGCAGCTTTTTGCGGGACCCCTCCTACGAGCAGTACTTC
abundance: NA; d_gene: NA; v_gene: TRBV14; j_gene: TRBJ2-2; len: 16; CDR3aa: CASSQYSGTYTGELFF; CDR3nt: TGTGCCAGCAGCCAGTATTCCGGGACATACACCGGGGAGCTGTTTTTT
abundance: NA; d_gene: NA; v_gene: TRBV12-5; j_gene: TRBJ1-2; len: 20; CDR3aa: CASGLVQVPRQRTQHYGYTF; CDR3nt: TGTGCTAGTGGTTTGGTACAGGTGCCCAGACAACGCACCCAACACTATGGCTACACCTTC
abundance: NA; d_gene: TRBD2; v_gene: TRBV5-4; j_gene: TRBJ2-3; len: 17; CDR3aa: CASSLGLAGGITDTQYF; CDR3nt: TGTGCCAGCAGCTTGGGACTAGCGGGAGGTATCACAGATACGCAGTATTTT
abundance: NA; d_gene: NA; v_gene: TRBV18; j_gene: TRBJ1-1; len: 15; CDR3aa: CASSPLQPGESEAFF; CDR3nt: TGTGCCAGCTCCCCCCTCCAGCCTGGGGAGTCTGAAGCTTTCTTT
abundance: NA; d_gene: NA; v_gene: TRBV4-1; j_gene: TRBJ2-7; len: 16; CDR3aa: CASSQDSWTGGYEQYF; CDR3nt: TGCGCCAGCAGCCAAGATAGCTGGACTGGAGGCTACGAGCAGTACTTC
abundance: NA; d_gene: NA; v_gene: TRBV28; j_gene: TRBJ1-5; len: 18; CDR3aa: CASYPTGTIFGSNQPQHF; CDR3nt: TGTGCCAGTTACCCCACCGGGACAATTTTTGGGAGCAATCAGCCCCAGCATTTT
abundance: NA; d_gene: TRBD2; v_gene: TRBV29-1; j_gene: TRBJ2-1; len: 16; CDR3aa: CSADSWGTSSRGEQFF; CDR3nt: TGCAGCGCTGATAGTTGGGGGACTAGCTCGAGGGGTGAGCAGTTCTTC
abundance: NA; d_gene: TRBD2; v_gene: TRBV2; j_gene: TRBJ2-1; len: 15; CDR3aa: CASRAGLAGGNEQFF; CDR3nt: TGTGCCAGCAGGGCGGGACTAGCGGGAGGAAATGAGCAGTTCTTC
abundance: NA; d_gene: NA; v_gene: TRBV30; j_gene: TRBJ2-2; len: 16; CDR3aa: CAWTSREGPNTGELFF; CDR3nt: TGTGCCTGGACTTCGCGGGAAGGACCGAACACCGGGGAGCTGTTTTTT
abundance: NA; d_gene: TRBD2; v_gene: TRBV3-1/TRBV3-2; j_gene: TRBJ2-2; len: 17; CDR3aa: CASSQKGLAANTGELFF; CDR3nt: TGTGCCAGCAGCCAAAAAGGACTAGCGGCGAACACCGGGGAGCTGTTTTTT
abundance: NA; d_gene: NA; v_gene: TRBV7-3; j_gene: TRBJ1-2; len: 13; CDR3aa: CASSLNRNYGYTF; CDR3nt: TGTGCCAGCAGCTTAAATAGAAACTATGGCTACACCTTC
abundance: NA; d_gene: TRBD2; v_gene: TRBV27; j_gene: TRBJ2-1; len: 19; CDR3aa: CASRVIGYSGSGSYNEQFF; CDR3nt: TGTGCCAGCAGAGTTATAGGGTATAGCGGGAGTGGATCCTACAATGAGCAGTTCTTC